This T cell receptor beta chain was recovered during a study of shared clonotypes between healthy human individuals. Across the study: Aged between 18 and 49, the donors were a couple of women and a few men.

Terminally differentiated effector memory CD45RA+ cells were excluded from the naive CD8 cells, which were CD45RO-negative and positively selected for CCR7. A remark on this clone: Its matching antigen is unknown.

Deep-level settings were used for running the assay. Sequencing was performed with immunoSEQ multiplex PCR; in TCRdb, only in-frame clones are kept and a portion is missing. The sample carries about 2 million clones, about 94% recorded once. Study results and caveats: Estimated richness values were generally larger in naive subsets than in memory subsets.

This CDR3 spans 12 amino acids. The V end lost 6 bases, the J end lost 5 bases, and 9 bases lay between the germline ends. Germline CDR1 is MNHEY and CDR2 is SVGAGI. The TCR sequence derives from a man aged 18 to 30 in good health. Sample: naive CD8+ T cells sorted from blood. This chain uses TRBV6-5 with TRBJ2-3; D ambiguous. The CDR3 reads CASSPSGDTQYF. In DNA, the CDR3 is TGTGCCAGCAGCCCATCGGGAGATACGCAGTATTTT.